This T cell receptor beta chain is drawn from a study of cytomegalovirus exposure and HLA in healthy donors. Findings and limits, study-wide: Prior analysis indicated that the majority of TCR beta V segments exhibited productivity approximately 87% or approximately 30% of the time. Some TCR beta chains (about 170 of them) were listed as cytomegalovirus-associated. Roughly uniform depth of sequencing across donors was assumed in presence/absence analyses.

Regarding this clone: What it binds is unknown.

Trimming cost V 3 bases and J 5 bases; bases outside gene matches: 6. CDR3 length: 16 residues. Germline V CDR1 and CDR2: SGHNT, YENEEA. Both 60 Vbeta primers and 13 Jbeta primers went into the PCR. In the original analysis: In a later analysis, some 80 million unique TCR beta chains included roughly 11 million shared by two or more donors. Sequencing was performed with immunoSEQ multiplex PCR; in TCRdb, only in-frame clones are kept and a portion is missing. The DNA was the basis for D and trimming; V, J and clone size are from that table. This sample has tens of thousands of clones, with roughly four fifths found just once.

The TCR sequence derives from a man in his thirties or forties in good health and CMV-seronegative. Input material: PBMCs. This sequence joins TRBV11-3 and TRBJ2-2; 10 nucleotides line up with TRBD1. The CDR3 protein is CASSLQTGGSTGELFF. The CDR3 nucleotides are TGTGCCAGCAGCTTGCAGACAGGGGGCTCTACCGGGGAGCTGTTTTTT.